A selection of T cell receptor beta chains follows, all from one sample in a study of human CD8 memory T cell subsets. From the 5' RACE reads, TCRdb lists one entry per CDR3 protein and no DNA. This table lists thousands of distinct CDR3 sequences. Sample: CD8+ T cells from PBMCs. These receptors all stem from a human donor in good health. Each CDR3 is given with its conserved first and last residue. Rows may omit the clone size; those that give it use once, few, many or a size class.

clone_size,j_call,v_call,cdr3_aa
-,TRBJ2-7,TRBV7-2,CASRLPGHYEQYF
-,TRBJ2-1,TRBV27,CASSFLGGALDNEQFF
-,TRBJ1-6,TRBV4-2,CASSPRLQGGNSPLHF
-,TRBJ1-1,TRBV20-1,CSARDLGVGDKPHTEAFF
-,TRBJ2-7,TRBV5-1,CASSLVTSVGSYEQYF
-,TRBJ2-1,TRBV6-5,CASSYAGSNEQFF
medium-sized,TRBJ2-7,TRBV5-1,CASSLVGEALTYEQYF
-,TRBJ2-7,TRBV5-1,CASSLTGTGGHEQYF
medium-sized,TRBJ2-7,TRBV27,CASSLTPGLSYEQYF
-,TRBJ2-5,TRBV7-9,CASSFGQETQYF
large,TRBJ1-6,TRBV5-5,CASSLQSSPLHF
medium-sized,TRBJ1-4,TRBV11-3,CASSIPGTANEKLFF
-,TRBJ2-1,TRBV6-2/TRBV6-3,CASSYWASGGNEQFF
medium-sized,TRBJ2-1,TRBV10-3,CAISEWKPGTSVYNEQFF
-,TRBJ2-1,TRBV6-1,CASSPRAGGYNEQFF
medium-sized,TRBJ1-5,TRBV18,CASSKGPGGNQPQHF
-,TRBJ2-7,TRBV7-8,CASTSSPRAYEQYF
-,TRBJ2-5,TRBV3-1,CASSQGIRDQETQYF
medium-sized,TRBJ1-1,TRBV5-1,CASSLGTGFTEAFF
large,TRBJ2-7,TRBV7-9,CASSLEASAIYEQYF
-,TRBJ1-1,TRBV27,CASSLGTGTMNTEAFF
medium-sized,TRBJ2-7,TRBV7-3,CASSPGRTEEQYF
-,TRBJ2-2,TRBV9,CASSVANEPGELFF
-,TRBJ2-5,TRBV5-5,CASSLASQETQYF
-,TRBJ2-1,TRBV2,CASSDPGGAVHNEQFF
-,TRBJ2-7,TRBV28,CASSFSPGRGYEQYF
-,TRBJ2-5,TRBV5-4,CASSLWGLVETQYF
-,TRBJ2-1,TRBV27,CASSFGGRLDEQFF
-,TRBJ2-3,TRBV10-3,CAISESGSTDTQYF
-,TRBJ1-4,TRBV28,CASSLRVPAGELFF
-,TRBJ1-4,TRBV19,CASSIFGNTNEKTVFF
-,TRBJ2-5,TRBV6-2/TRBV6-3,CASSYPGTEETQYF
-,TRBJ2-3,TRBV4-3,CASSQGEPGTSGNTDTQYF
-,TRBJ2-7,TRBV4-2,CASSQDVATSGSEQYF
medium-sized,TRBJ2-1,TRBV11-3,CASSRWTSGGGEQFF
medium-sized,TRBJ2-7,TRBV7-9,CASSPGGYEQYF
-,TRBJ2-1,TRBV7-9,CATPGYPGGVWTSYNEQFF
-,TRBJ1-1,TRBV28,CASSITGDGRSEAFF
-,TRBJ2-1,TRBV9,CASSGGGGLAGRSSYNEQFF
-,TRBJ1-1,TRBV7-9,CASSLTGAGGNTEAFF
-,TRBJ2-1,TRBV20-1,CSASLGTGWLNEQFF
-,TRBJ2-7,TRBV5-7,CASSLGGRAGYFPYEQYF
-,TRBJ2-2,TRBV6-1,CASSEAFLGGNTGELFF
-,TRBJ2-3,TRBV7-8,CASSLALAVSTDTQYF
large,TRBJ2-7,TRBV5-1,CASSLAEFSGDEQYF
-,TRBJ2-5,TRBV4-3,CASSQDFQGETQYF
-,TRBJ2-7,TRBV3-1,CASSLHYEQYF
-,TRBJ2-2,TRBV5-5,CASSSGGHANTGELFF
-,TRBJ2-7,TRBV4-3,CASSQDTLSGRFEQYF